This T cell receptor (beta chain) was sequenced during a study of regulatory T cells in long-lasting Graves disease. TCR beta libraries were built with iRepertoire HTBI primers and Arm-PCR of CDR3 regions. In TCRdb, the multiplex PCR reads were re-called with MiXCR into one record per CDR3 protein. The data hold 650,000 to 850,000 distinct CDR3 sequences, with 30% observed a single time. The CDR3 consists of 11 residues. The germline CDR1 and CDR2 sequences are DFQATT and SNEGSKA (reference sequence). The V gene lost 7 bases and the J gene lost 5 bases, with 11 bases spanning the gap. The time point denotes: persistent/refractory GD, antithyroid drugs over 5 years with positive TRAb. Making the TCR library involved RNA that had been extracted from PBMCs. At least ten counts were recorded for this clonotype.

The rearrangement uses TRBV20-1 and TRBJ2-5; perhaps TRBD1 as D (6 bases). The sequence was collected from a female donor with Graves disease. The sample in question was peripheral blood mononuclear cells (PBMCs), obtained when the disease was refractory, from a patient treated with antithyroid drugs. The CDR3 protein is CSGTVQETQYF. The CDR3 bases are TGCAGTGGGACAGTTCAGGAGACCCAGTACTTC.